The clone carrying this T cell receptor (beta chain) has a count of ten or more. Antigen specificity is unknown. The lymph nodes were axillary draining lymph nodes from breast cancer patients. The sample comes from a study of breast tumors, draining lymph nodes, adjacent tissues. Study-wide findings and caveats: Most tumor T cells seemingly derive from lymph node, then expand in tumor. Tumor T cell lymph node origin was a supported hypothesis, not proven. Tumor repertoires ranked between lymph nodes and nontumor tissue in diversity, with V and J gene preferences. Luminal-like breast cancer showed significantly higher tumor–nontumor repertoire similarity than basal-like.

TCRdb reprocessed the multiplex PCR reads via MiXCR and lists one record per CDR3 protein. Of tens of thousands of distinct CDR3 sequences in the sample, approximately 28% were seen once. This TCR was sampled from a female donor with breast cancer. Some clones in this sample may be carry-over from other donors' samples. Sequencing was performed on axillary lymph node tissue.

The chain's CDR3 is CASSLNLAGGDQYF. CDR3 in DNA: TGTGCCAGCAGCTTAAACCTAGCGGGAGGGGACCAGTACTTC. The chain carries TRBV7-2 and TRBJ2-5; TRBD2 matches 12 bases. CDR1 and CDR2 (germline): SGHTA, FQGNSA. The CDR3 runs to 14 residues. Trimming at V came to 2 bases and at J to 10 bases, leaving 5 bases not matched to a gene.